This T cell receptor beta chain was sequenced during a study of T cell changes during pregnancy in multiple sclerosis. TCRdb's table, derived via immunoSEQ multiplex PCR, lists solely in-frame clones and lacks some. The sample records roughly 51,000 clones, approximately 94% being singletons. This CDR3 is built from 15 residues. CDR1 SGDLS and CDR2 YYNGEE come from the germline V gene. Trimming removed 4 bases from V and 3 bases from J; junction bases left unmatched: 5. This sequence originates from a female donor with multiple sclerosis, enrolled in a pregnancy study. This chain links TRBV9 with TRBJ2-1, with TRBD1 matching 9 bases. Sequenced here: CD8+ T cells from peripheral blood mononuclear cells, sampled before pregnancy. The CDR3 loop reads CASSLQGAIYNEQFF. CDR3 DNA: TGTGCCAGCAGCTTACAGGGGGCGATCTACAATGAGCAGTTCTTC.